One sample yielded the 32 T cell receptor beta chains listed below, sequenced in a study of tumor-infiltrating lymphocytes in oesophageal squamous cell carcinoma. TCRdb analysed the PCR reads with MiXCR anew, one entry per CDR3 protein. In the table there are about 19,000 distinct CDR3 sequences, roughly two fifths of which are singletons. Sequencing was carried out using normal esophageal tissue next to the tumor. These TCRs come from a male donor with esophageal squamous cell carcinoma.

The chain recombines TRBV7-2 with TRBJ2-3, with 11 positions matching TRBD2. Germline V CDR1 and CDR2: SGHTA, FQGNSA. This CDR3 is built from 17 residues. With V trimmed by 1 base and J by 7 bases, 10 bases remained unmatched. CDR3 loop: CASSLVFSGGAGNTQYF. As DNA, the CDR3 is TGTGCCAGCAGCTTAGTTTTTAGCGGGGGGGCGGGGAATACGCAGTATTTT.

This clonotype was seen at least ten times. The chain joins TRBV11-2 to TRBJ2-3; D is undetermined. The V end lost 3 bases, the J end lost 0 bases, and 10 bases lay between the germline ends. The germline V gene encodes CDR1 SGHAT and CDR2 FQNNGV. This CDR3 has 15 amino acids. The CDR3 is CASSFSLSSTDTQYF. For the CDR3, the DNA is TGTGCCAGCAGCTTCTCGCTATCAAGCACAGATACGCAGTATTTT.

This clonotype showed up many times. CDR3 DNA sequence: TGTGCCAGCAGAACCATTAATGAAAAACTGTTTTTT. Translated, it gives CASRTINEKLFF. This rearrangement joins TRBV6-1 to TRBJ1-4; D is unclear. Germline CDR1 reads MNHNS; CDR2 reads SASEGT. V was trimmed by 6 bases and J by 4 bases, leaving 6 bases between them. The length of the CDR3 is 12 residues.

This chain uses TRBV7-3 with TRBJ2-1; 9 bases map to TRBD1. The CDR3 has 15 amino acids. Germline CDR1 is SGHTA and CDR2 is FQGTGA. V shed 4 bases and J 7 bases; nucleotides not matched to a gene: 8. DNA for the CDR3: TGTGCCAGCAGCTCACCGGGACAGGGTCTAAATGAGCAGTTCTTC. Amino acid sequence: CASSSPGQGLNEQFF. The complete variable domain, with remaining parts taken from reference TRBV7-3 and TRBJ2-1, reads GAGVSQTPSNKVTEKGKYVELRCDPISGHTALYWYRQSLGQGPEFLIYFQGTGAADDSGLPNDRFFAVRPEGSVSTLKIQRTERGDSAVYLCASSSPGQGLNEQFFGPGTRLTVL.

This clonotype was detected many times. The V call is TRBV6-1, the J call TRBJ2-2, with 15 bases identical to TRBD2. J lost 9 bases, V lost 4 bases, and 6 bases had no gene match. Germline CDR1 and CDR2: MNHNS and SASEGT. This CDR3 comprises 16 residues. In DNA form, the CDR3 reads TGTGCCAGCAGTGTAGGGACTAGCGGGAGGAGGTGGGAGCTGTTTTTT. This encodes CASSVGTSGRRWELFF.

The sample holds many counts of this clonotype. The chain couples TRBV20-1 to TRBJ2-1; 8 bases are shared with TRBD2. The germline CDR1 and CDR2 sequences are DFQATT and SNEGSKA (reference sequence). V lost 5 bases to trimming and J lost 9 bases; unmatched junction nucleotides: 6. The CDR3 loop spans 12 amino acids. The CDR3 is CSAHTSGAEQFF. The CDR3 region has the DNA TGCAGTGCTCATACTAGCGGTGCTGAGCAGTTCTTC.

This sequence joins TRBV19 and TRBJ2-7, with 8 bases lining up with TRBD1. CDR3 length: 13 residues. Germline assignment: CDR1 LNHDA and CDR2 SQIVND (reference sequence). V was pared by 5 bases and J by 7 bases, with 7 bases of the junction left unmatched. The CDR3 here is CASSVTGAREQYF. The CDR3, as DNA: TGTGCCAGTAGTGTGACAGGGGCTCGTGAGCAGTACTTC.

V is TRBV11-3 and J is TRBJ2-5, with TRBD2 identical over 11 bases. Germline CDR1 reads SGHNT; CDR2 reads YENEEA. The CDR3 contains 15 residues. V was clipped by 2 bases and J by 11 bases; unmatched bases: 10. CDR3 in DNA: TGTGCCAGCAGCTTAAGTAGCGGGGGGGCCAGTGAGCAGTACTTC. It is translated as CASSLSSGGASEQYF. The variable domain in full, completed from reference TRBV11-3 and TRBJ2-5, reads EAGVVQSPRYKIIEKKQPVAFWCNPISGHNTLYWYLQNLGQGPELLIRYENEEAVDDSQLPKDRFSAERLKGVDSTLKIQPAELGDSAVYLCASSLSSGGASEQYFGPGTRLLVL.

By sample share, this clonotype is medium-sized (0.01 to 0.1%). The chain is built from TRBV6-1 and TRBJ2-1; D ambiguous. Germline lookup yields CDR1 MNHNS and CDR2 SASEGT. The CDR3 spans 12 residues. Trimming shortened V by 2 bases and J by 7 bases, and 6 bases separated the two germline ends. CDR3 in DNA: TGTGCCAGCAGTGAATACGGTAATGAGCAGTTCTTC. Residues: CASSEYGNEQFF.

About this clonotype: A read error is likely, as this CDR3 ends without the conserved phenylalanine or tryptophan. No DNA is shown, since the ends of the CDR3 on it are uncertain; the CDR3 is the one TCRdb lists. This chain joins TRBV5-1 and TRBJ2-3; TRBD2, as called in the table, went unchecked against the DNA. The CDR3 is 13 amino acids long, termini counted. Germline V lookup: CDR1 SGHRS, CDR2 YFSETQ. This CDR3 reads CASSLAEDGEQYL.

By share, this clonotype ranks as medium-sized (0.01 to 0.1%). The chain has TRBV7-8 and TRBJ2-1; 10 bases are a match to TRBD2. Germline V lookup: CDR1 SGHVS, CDR2 FQNEAQ. Losses at the gene ends were 4 bases for V and 4 bases for J; bases not matched to a gene: 7. The CDR3 has 16 residues. DNA for the CDR3: TGTGCCAGCAGCTCCCTGGGGACTAGCGCTTACAATGAGCAGTTCTTC. Encoded protein: CASSSLGTSAYNEQFF.

This clonotype was seen ten or more times. A single base separates this from a much larger clone, so it may be a read error. The genes are TRBV10-1 and TRBJ2-1; D may be TRBD1 (5 bases). The DNA end is a closer match to TRBJ2-7, so the J assignment may be wrong. The CDR3 has 15 residues. Germline-derived CDR1 and CDR2 are WNHNN and SYGVQD (reference sequence). Written as DNA, the CDR3 is TGCGCCAGCAGTGAGTTCCAGGGCGGAAACAATGAGCAGTACTTC. As protein: CASSEFQGGNNEQYF.

Within the sample, this clonotype is medium-sized. The chain links TRBV7-9 to TRBJ2-1, with 11 positions matching TRBD1. The junction had 6 bases not matched to a gene; V was cut back by 5 bases and J by 9 bases. The CDR3 runs 14 residues. CDR1 SEHNR and CDR2 FQNEAQ come from the germline V gene (reference sequence). This chain's CDR3 is CASSDRTGGGEQFF. Written as DNA, the CDR3 is TGTGCCAGCAGCGACCGGACAGGGGGCGGTGAGCAGTTCTTC.

The rearrangement uses TRBV11-2 and TRBJ1-1; D not certain. V dropped 3 bases and J dropped 8 bases, with 16 bases sitting between them. Germline V lookup: CDR1 SGHAT, CDR2 FQNNGV. CDR3 size: 14 residues. The CDR3 sequence: CASSLRRSPNEAFF. CDR3 coding DNA: TGTGCCAGCAGCTTGAGGCGGTCCCCTAACGAAGCTTTCTTT.

The gene calls are TRBV19 and TRBJ2-2; D not certain. This CDR3 is 12 amino acids long. The V gene lost 5 bases and the J gene lost 6 bases, with 7 bases spanning the gap. Per germline, CDR1 LNHDA and CDR2 SQIVND (reference sequence). CDR3 sequence reads: CASSLAAGELFF. DNA for the CDR3: TGTGCCAGTAGTTTGGCAGCCGGGGAGCTGTTTTTT.

The CDR3 region has the DNA TGTGCCAGCAGCTTAGACAGCGGACCCTACAATGAGCAGTTCTTC. It encodes CASSLDSGPYNEQFF. The J gene is TRBJ2-1, the V gene TRBV7-2; D is perhaps TRBD2 (5 bases). The CDR3 covers 15 residues. Germline V gene lookup returns CDR1 SGHTA and CDR2 FQGNSA. V lost 1 base and J 2 bases, leaving 9 bases between the germline ends.

This chain connects TRBV7-2 to TRBJ1-5, with D perhaps matching TRBD1 (6 bases). CDR3 size: 16 residues. V shed 1 base and J shed 2 bases, with 12 bases lying between them. Germline CDR1 and CDR2: SGHTA and FQGNSA. CDR3 DNA: TGTGCCAGCAGCTTAGGGTGGGCAGGGGGCAATCAGCCCCAGCATTTT. Encoded protein: CASSLGWAGGNQPQHF.

This chain joins TRBV7-2 and TRBJ2-3, with D unresolved. CDR1 is SGHTA, CDR2 FQGNSA, per germline. This CDR3 has 17 amino acids. V lost 3 bases and J 0 bases, leaving 16 bases between the germline ends. In nucleotides, the CDR3 is TGTGCCAGCAGCTTTTACGTCAGCTCTCTCAGCACAGATACGCAGTATTTT. Translated, it gives CASSFYVSSLSTDTQYF.

For this clonotype: This clone may be a read error of a much larger clone one base away. The chain uses TRBV6-2 or TRBV6-3 and TRBJ2-1, with 11 bases aligning to TRBD2. The better agreement between TRBJ2-7 and the DNA end casts doubt on the J call. The length of the CDR3 is 17 residues. Looked up from germline, CDR1 is MNHEY and CDR2 is SVGEGT. CDR3 loop: CASSYLRGLAVYNEQYF. In DNA form, the CDR3 reads TGTGCCAGCAGTTACCTACGGGGACTAGCGGTTTACAATGAGCAGTACTTC.

The chain has TRBV6-1 and TRBJ2-1; 8 nucleotides align to TRBD2. Gene TRBJ2-7 matches the end of the DNA better, so the J call may be wrong. This CDR3 is 15 amino acids long. Looked up from germline, CDR1 is MNHNS and CDR2 is SASEGT. CDR3 region: CASSDFLGRAVEQYF. For the CDR3, the DNA is TGTGCCAGCAGTGATTTTCTCGGGAGGGCCGTTGAGCAGTACTTC.

This clonotype has more than one count but fewer than ten. The chain's CDR3 is CASSPGQGSSDTQYF. The CDR3 DNA reads TGTGCCAGCAGCCCAGGACAGGGGTCGTCAGATACGCAGTATTTT. The chain recombines TRBV3-1 with TRBJ2-3; 9 nucleotides align to TRBD1. Germline-derived CDR1 and CDR2 are LGHDT and YNNKEL (reference sequence). This CDR3 comprises 15 residues. V shed 4 bases, J shed 4 bases, and the junction held 6 bases outside the gene matches.

Many counts were recorded for this clonotype. CDR3 protein: CASSPSGQAGNSPLHF. Written as DNA, the CDR3 is TGTGCCAGCAGCCCGAGTGGACAGGCGGGGAATTCACCCCTCCACTTT. V usage is TRBV7-9 and J usage is TRBJ1-6, with 7 bases lining up with TRBD1. This CDR3 spans 16 amino acids. V was clipped by 5 bases and J by 7 bases; unmatched bases: 11. Germline V CDR1 and CDR2: SEHNR, FQNEAQ (reference sequence).

This clonotype was counted at least ten times. A much larger clone lies one base from this, so it may be a read error. The J gene is TRBJ2-5, the V gene TRBV11-3; 7 bases agree with TRBD2. The CDR3 consists of 13 residues. The V and J ends lost 1 base and 11 bases, in that order; junction bases with no gene match: 7. Germline lookup yields CDR1 SGHNT and CDR2 YENEEA. The CDR3: CASSLGRGREQYF. In DNA form, the CDR3 reads TGTGCCAGCAGCTTAGGGCGGGGGAGAGAGCAGTACTTC.

On this clonotype: One end of the junction is discordant with germline, which a read error may explain. The genes are TRBV12-3 or TRBV12-4 and TRBJ2-3; D might be TRBD1 or TRBD2, each matching 5 bases. The CDR3 sequence is 13 residues long. CDR3 bases: TGTGCCAGCAGGTCCAGGGACGCAGATACGCACTATTTT. Encoded protein: CASRSRDADTHYF.

By sample fraction, this clonotype is medium-sized. This sequence joins TRBV7-9 and TRBJ2-3; D perhaps matches TRBD2 (6 bases). Germline loops: CDR1 SEHNR, CDR2 FQNEAQ (reference sequence). The CDR3 sequence is 13 residues long. The V end lost 11 bases, the J end lost 2 bases, and 14 bases lay between the germline ends. In DNA, the CDR3 is TGTGCCGGGGCCGGGGGAACCACAGATACGCAGTATTTT. This translates into CAGAGGTTDTQYF.

This clonotype showed up many times. V and J are TRBV5-4 and TRBJ2-1, with a weak D call TRBD2 (6 bases). This CDR3 has 17 amino acids. V dropped 2 bases and J dropped 2 bases, with 17 bases sitting between them. In germline, CDR1 is SGHNT, CDR2 YYREEE (reference sequence). CDR3 DNA sequence: TGTGCCAGCAGCTTAAATTTGCGGGGAAGCACCTACAATGAGCAGTTCTTC. Residues: CASSLNLRGSTYNEQFF.

This clonotype is categorized as medium-sized. V is TRBV2 and J is TRBJ2-7; a possible D gene is TRBD1 (6 bases). Trimming took off 6 bases at V and 3 bases at J, with 18 bases between the two ends. Germline-derived CDR1 and CDR2 are SNHLY and FYNNEI. This CDR3 region has 15 residues. In nucleotides, the CDR3 is TGTGCCAGCAGATTCCTGGACAGTGGGCGCTACGAGCAGTACTTC. Amino acid sequence: CASRFLDSGRYEQYF.

This clonotype showed up just a few times. At one end, the junction sequence differs from germline, possibly due to a read error. J is TRBJ2-5 and V is TRBV7-7; D is unresolved. The tail of the sequence fits TRBJ2-1 better, so the J call may be wrong. The CDR3 loop spans 13 amino acids. CDR1 is SSHAT and CDR2 is FNYEAQ in the germline V gene (reference sequence). This CDR3 reads CASSFTIGNEQFF. The CDR3 DNA sequence: TGTGCTAGCAGCTTTACTATAGGTAATGAGCAGTTCTTC.

This clonotype is medium-sized in the sample. The gene calls are TRBV19 and TRBJ2-1, with 7 bases matching TRBD1. Germline CDR1 reads LNHDA; CDR2 reads SQIVND (reference sequence). The CDR3 consists of 14 residues. With 6 bases clipped from V and 5 bases from J, the junction kept 7 bases outside the gene matches. The CDR3 here is CASSRKGADNEQFF. The CDR3 region has the DNA TGTGCCAGTAGCAGAAAGGGGGCAGACAATGAGCAGTTCTTC.

The chain joins TRBV20-1 to TRBJ2-3; D is perhaps TRBD2 (6 bases). V was trimmed by 8 bases and J by 2 bases, leaving 17 bases between them. The CDR3 covers 14 residues. Germline V CDR1 and CDR2: DFQATT, SNEGSKA (reference sequence). CDR3 DNA sequence: TGCAGTTCACGGAGGACGGGAGTCACAGATACGCAGTATTTT. Its translation: CSSRRTGVTDTQYF.

The chain uses TRBV7-2 and TRBJ1-2; no clear D. The CDR3 has 14 amino acids. Trimming left V 4 bases short and J 8 bases short, with 17 bases between. Germline V gives CDR1 SGHTA, CDR2 FQGNSA. CDR3 region: CASSSDYTIAGYTF. In DNA form, the CDR3 reads TGTGCCAGCAGCTCCGACTATACGATAGCGGGCTACACCTTC.

A remark on this clonotype: This CDR3 fails to terminate in the conserved phenylalanine or tryptophan, so it likely reflects a read error. The rearrangement uses TRBV7-8 and TRBJ2-5; 13 bases align to TRBD2. The DNA end favors TRBJ2-1, so the J call may be wrong. The CDR3 spans 18 residues. Germline V gives CDR1 SGHVS, CDR2 FQNEAQ. The CDR3, as DNA: TGTGCCAGCAGCTTAAACGGGGGTACTAGCGGGAGGGCCGTTGAGCAGTTCTTA. As protein: CASSLNGGTSGRAVEQFL.